The 20 T cell receptor beta chains in this list originate from one sample, sequenced in a study of OX40 agonist ivuxolimab in advanced cancers. The protocol was immunoSEQ multiplex PCR, while the TCRdb copy is restricted to in-frame clones and leaves out a portion. Of about 48,000 clones listed, 81% are singletons. The sequencing used CD4+ or CD8+ T cells sorted from blood, collected in a trial of the OX40 agonist ivuxolimab. The receptors stem from an adult with an advanced solid tumor such as melanoma, head and neck, liver or kidney cancer.

The chain couples TRBV10-3 to TRBJ1-3; D is unclear. The ends were cut back, 3 bases at V and 0 bases at J, with 9 bases in the middle. Germline V CDR1 and CDR2: ENHRY, SYGVKD. This CDR3 is built from 15 residues. The DNA for the CDR3 is TGTGCCATCAGTGAACCCTCGAGCTCTGGAAACACCATATATTTT. Amino acids: CAISEPSSSGNTIYF.

The chain combines TRBV2 with TRBJ1-4; 10 bases agree with TRBD1. The CDR3 is made up of 14 amino acids. CDR1 and CDR2 from the germline V gene are SNHLY and FYNNEI. Germline trimming cut 8 bases from V and 0 bases from J; bases unmatched to any gene: 0. In nucleotides, the CDR3 is TGTGCCAGCGGACAGGGGGCAACTAATGAAAAACTGTTTTTT. Protein product: CASGQGATNEKLFF.

The chain combines TRBV11-2 with TRBJ2-5; no clear D. CDR1 is SGHAT and CDR2 is FQNNGV in the germline V gene. The CDR3 sequence is 12 residues long. V was cut by 4 bases and J by 0 bases, with 3 bases left in between. CDR3 DNA sequence: TGTGCCAGCAGCTCCTACCAAGAGACCCAGTACTTC. Its translation is CASSSYQETQYF.

This chain connects TRBV29-1 to TRBJ2-7; possibly TRBD1 for D (5 bases). The length of the CDR3 is 12 residues. Germline V lookup: CDR1 SQVTM, CDR2 ANQGSEA. V was trimmed by 6 bases and J by 5 bases, leaving 14 bases between them. The CDR3 DNA reads TGCAGCGTGCGCAGGGAAGCCCACGAGCAGTACTTC. This translates into CSVRREAHEQYF.

The rearrangement joins TRBV18 to TRBJ1-2; a possible D gene is TRBD1 (5 bases). The germline CDR1 and CDR2 sequences are KGHSH and LQKENI. The ends were cut back, 6 bases at V and 3 bases at J, with 8 bases in the middle. The CDR3 spans 12 residues. This chain's CDR3 is CASSDSDYGYTF. CDR3 in DNA: TGTGCCAGCTCCGACAGTGACTATGGCTACACCTTC.

The V gene is TRBV4-3, the J gene TRBJ1-3; a weak D match, TRBD1 (6 bases). CDR1 is LGHNA, CDR2 YSLEER, per germline. The CDR3 covers 16 residues. V lost 1 base and J lost 0, with 10 bases in between. The CDR3 DNA sequence: TGCGCCAGCAGCCAAGGACAGGCCCACTCTGGAAACACCATATATTTT. The encoded protein is CASSQGQAHSGNTIYF.

This clone appeared a single time. This chain links TRBV7-9 with TRBJ2-7, with D perhaps TRBD2 (6 bases). The V gene lost 7 bases and the J gene lost 0 bases, with 13 bases spanning the gap. The germline V gene encodes CDR1 SEHNR and CDR2 FQNEAQ (reference sequence). There are 14 residues in the CDR3. The CDR3 region has the DNA TGTGCCAGCACCGGCCGGGAGCGCTCCTACGAGCAGTACTTC. It yields the protein CASTGRERSYEQYF.

The CDR3 coding sequence is TGTGCCAGTAGTAGAAACCGACAGGGAGGGGGAAACACCATATATTTT. Its protein is CASSRNRQGGGNTIYF. The V call is TRBV19, the J call TRBJ1-3; 7 nucleotides match TRBD1. In germline, CDR1 is LNHDA, CDR2 SQIVND (reference sequence). The CDR3 loop spans 16 amino acids. The ends lost 4 bases at V and 4 bases at J; junction bases unmatched: 10. Filled out from reference TRBV19 and TRBJ1-3, the complete variable domain reads DGGITQSPKYLFRKEGQNVTLSCEQNLNHDAMYWYRQDPGQGLRLIYYSQIVNDFQKGDIAEGYSVSREKKESFPLTVTSAQKNPTAFYLCASSRNRQGGGNTIYFGEGSWLTVV.

This CDR3 is CASTAGGDNNEQYF. CDR3 coding DNA: TGCGCCAGCACCGCAGGGGGGGACAACAACGAGCAGTACTTC. The V gene is TRBV10-1, the J gene TRBJ2-7; D tentatively reads TRBD1 or TRBD2 (7 bases each). The germline gives CDR1 WNHNN, CDR2 SYGVQD (reference sequence). V gave up 7 bases and J gave up 5 bases, with 18 bases separating them. The CDR3 is made up of 14 amino acids.

This clone was observed a single time. CDR3 loop: CASSLGTRPSYEQYF. The CDR3 DNA sequence: TGTGCCAGCAGCTTGGGGACTAGACCATCCTACGAGCAGTACTTC. The genes are TRBV7-6 and TRBJ2-5; 8 bases match TRBD2. With the DNA end fitting TRBJ2-7 better, the J assignment may be wrong. Per the germline V gene, CDR1 is SGHVS and CDR2 is FNYEAQ. The CDR3 sequence is 15 residues long.

The V gene is TRBV6-6, the J gene TRBJ2-3, with D perhaps matching TRBD1 (5 bases). The CDR3 contains 14 residues. Germline V gene lookup returns CDR1 MNHNY and CDR2 SVGAGI (reference sequence). V lost 4 bases and J lost 4, with 12 bases in between. The CDR3 spells CASSSSRVADTQYF. The CDR3 DNA sequence: TGTGCCAGCAGTTCTTCCAGGGTGGCAGATACGCAGTATTTT.

V is TRBV12-5 and J is TRBJ2-1, with 11 bases lining up with TRBD2. V lost 3 bases to trimming and J lost 6 bases; unmatched junction nucleotides: 13. The CDR3 spans 18 residues. Germline V CDR1 and CDR2: LGHNT, FRNRAP. CDR3 bases: TGTGCTAGTGGTTTCGGACTAGCGGGTTACGTGATCGGCAATGAGCAGTTCTTC. Protein: CASGFGLAGYVIGNEQFF.

This clone was observed once. The chain joins TRBV5-1 to TRBJ2-1; TRBD1 might be the D (6 bases). Trimming cost V 0 bases and J 10 bases, with 20 bases left between them. This CDR3 comprises 16 residues. CDR1 is SGHRS and CDR2 is YFSETQ in the germline V gene. The CDR3 region has the DNA TGCGCCAGCAGCTTGGAGCTTGGGACACCGGTCGGAGAGCAGTTCTTC. Translating it yields CASSLELGTPVGEQFF.

This rearrangement joins TRBV5-4 to TRBJ1-1; unclear D gene. The length of the CDR3 is 12 residues. Germline V CDR1 and CDR2: SGHNT, YYREEE (reference sequence). Trimming took 6 bases from V and 3 from J, leaving 9 bases between them. CDR3 sequence: CASTLGDTEAFF. The DNA of the CDR3 is TGTGCCAGCACCCTCGGGGACACTGAAGCTTTCTTT.

The V and J genes are TRBV6-6 and TRBJ1-1; D call uncertain. Between the trimmed V and J ends, which lost 4 bases and 1 base, there was a span of 7 bases. The CDR3 contains 13 residues. Germline V lookup: CDR1 MNHNY, CDR2 SVGAGI (reference sequence). The CDR3 bases are TGTGCCAGCAGTTCACCAGGGAACACTGAAGCTTTCTTT. As protein: CASSSPGNTEAFF.

The chain employs TRBV7-9 and TRBJ2-5; 10 bases map to TRBD2. The length of the CDR3 is 16 residues. V shed 1 base and J 5 bases; nucleotides not matched to a gene: 7. Germline-derived CDR1 and CDR2 are SEHNR and FQNEAQ (reference sequence). The CDR3 coding sequence is TGTGCCAGCAGCTTAGGTGGGACTAGCGTTCCCGAGACCCAGTACTTC. This sequence encodes CASSLGGTSVPETQYF.

This chain links TRBV6-1 with TRBJ1-1; D is possibly TRBD1 (5 bases). V was trimmed by 6 bases and J by 0 bases, leaving 14 bases between them. The germline gives CDR1 MNHNS, CDR2 SASEGT. There are 15 residues in the CDR3. CDR3 bases: TGTGCCAGCAGCCTGGATTGGGGGATGAACACTGAAGCTTTCTTT. It codes for CASSLDWGMNTEAFF.

V and J are TRBV5-8 and TRBJ1-2, with a tentative D call TRBD1 (6 bases). The CDR3 runs 14 residues. Germline V CDR1 and CDR2: SGHTS, YDEGEE. V was shortened by 0 bases and J by 6 bases, with 12 bases between the two germline ends. CDR3 residues: CASSLDRVGDGYTF. The CDR3 nucleotides are TGTGCCAGCAGCTTGGACAGGGTAGGGGATGGCTACACCTTC.

The chain recombines TRBV9 with TRBJ2-5; possible D gene TRBD2, 6 bases. The DNA end is more similar to TRBJ2-7, so the J call may be wrong. CDR3 length: 17 residues. Germline V CDR1 and CDR2: SGDLS, YYNGEE. CDR3 sequence (DNA): TGTGCCAGCAGCGTAGTATGTCCGGGACGGACTACCTACGAGCAGTACTTC. Translated, it gives CASSVVCPGRTTYEQYF.

The chain uses TRBV18 and TRBJ2-1; 8 nucleotides match TRBD1. Germline loops: CDR1 KGHSH, CDR2 LQKENI. Germline trimming cut 3 bases from V and 13 bases from J; bases unmatched to any gene: 2. The CDR3 length is 11 residues. CDR3 in amino acids: CASSPGTGQFF. CDR3 nucleotide sequence: TGTGCCAGCTCACCTGGGACAGGCCAGTTCTTC.